These 13 T cell receptor beta chains were all obtained from the same sample, sequenced in a study of glioma-infiltrating T cells. The iRepertoire nested amplicon-rescue multiplex PCR amplified TCR alpha and beta CDR3s from RNA. TCRdb redid the calling of the multiplex PCR reads with MiXCR, one entry per CDR3 protein. Among some 18,000 distinct CDR3 sequences listed, roughly 64% were seen once. The sample taken for sequencing was glioma tissue, nonneoplastic brain tissue, or PBMCs (not recorded which). The receptors here all came from a human donor with low-grade glioma or glioblastoma, undergoing nonglioma brain surgery, or in good health (not recorded which).

This rearrangement joins TRBV15 to TRBJ1-2; 10 bases are shared with TRBD1. The V segment lost 1 base and the J segment 3 bases; nucleotides outside the gene matches: 5. Looked up from germline, CDR1 is LNHNV and CDR2 is YYDKDF (reference sequence). This CDR3 contains 16 residues. CDR3 sequence reads: CATSRVPGQGYYGYTF. CDR3 nucleotides: TGTGCCACCAGCAGAGTACCGGGACAGGGGTACTATGGCTACACCTTC. The complete variable domain, with remaining parts taken from reference TRBV15 and TRBJ1-2, reads DAMVIQNPRYQVTQFGKPVTLSCSQTLNHNVMYWYQQKSSQAPKLLFHYYDKDFNNEADTPDNFQSRRPNTSFCFLDIRSPGLGDTAMYLCATSRVPGQGYYGYTFGSGTRLTVV.

Turning to this clonotype: An end of the junction differs from the germline gene, which may be a read error. The J gene is TRBJ2-3, the V gene TRBV20-1; the match to TRBD2 covers 8 bases. The germline CDR1 and CDR2 sequences are DFQATT and SNEGSKA (reference sequence). The CDR3 has 16 residues. This chain's CDR3 is CGADPGLEKAADTQYF. The CDR3 DNA sequence: TGCGGTGCAGATCCGGGACTAGAGAAGGCAGCAGATACGCAGTATTTT.

The chain uses TRBV25-1 and TRBJ2-1, with D uncertain. CDR3 length: 11 residues. Germline CDR1 and CDR2: MGHDK and SYGVNS. The V and J ends lost 0 bases and 6 bases respectively, with 0 bases between them. The CDR3 loop reads CASSEYNEQFF. The CDR3 nucleotides are TGTGCCAGCAGTGAATACAATGAGCAGTTCTTC.

The chain joins TRBV27 to TRBJ2-5; D is ambiguous. The CDR3 runs 14 residues. CDR1 MNHEY and CDR2 SMNVEV come from the germline V gene (reference sequence). Trimming shortened V by 0 bases and J by 1 base, and 6 bases separated the two germline ends. This CDR3 reads CASSLSRSQETQYF. The CDR3 nucleotides are TGTGCCAGCAGTTTATCACGGTCCCAAGAGACCCAGTACTTC.

This clonotype has just one count. The junction departs from germline at one end; a sequencing error may be responsible. CDR3 residues: CASRHHAGPSTDTQYF. The CDR3 DNA reads TGTGCTAGCAGACACCACGCGGGGCCGAGCACAGATACGCAGTATTTT. The rearrangement uses TRBV6-1 and TRBJ2-3; TRBD2 might be the D (6 bases). The CDR3 covers 16 residues. Germline CDR1 MNHNS, CDR2 SASEGT.

V and J are TRBV6-2 or TRBV6-3 and TRBJ2-3, with a weak D call TRBD2 (5 bases). Germline CDR1 is MNHEY and CDR2 is SVGEGT. The germline V and J ends were trimmed by 6 bases and 0 bases, with 13 bases remaining between them. This CDR3 contains 15 residues. For the CDR3, the DNA is TGTGCCAGCAGCATCGAGGGAACTAGCACAGATACGCAGTATTTT. Translation: CASSIEGTSTDTQYF.

The chain uses TRBV11-2 and TRBJ1-1; no firm D call. Germline CDR1 reads SGHAT; CDR2 reads FQNNGV. The CDR3 contains 13 residues. The V end was cut by 7 bases, the J end by 4 bases, with 13 bases between. CDR3 protein: CASMVFLATEAFF. The CDR3 DNA reads TGTGCCAGCATGGTCTTTCTAGCCACTGAAGCTTTCTTT.

The CDR3 spells CASSPSDRDSDEQYF. The CDR3 DNA reads TGTGCCAGCAGTCCTTCGGACAGGGACAGCGACGAGCAGTACTTC. This sequence joins TRBV6-2 or TRBV6-3 and TRBJ2-7; 8 bases are a match to TRBD1. Germline CDR1 reads MNHEY; CDR2 reads SVGEGT. The CDR3 length is 15 residues. Unmatched junction bases numbered 11, after V lost 5 bases and J lost 5 bases.

V usage is TRBV15 and J usage is TRBJ2-5, with unresolved D. CDR3 size: 13 residues. CDR1 and CDR2 from the germline V gene are LNHNV and YYDKDF (reference sequence). V lost 6 bases, J lost 1 base, and 9 bases lay in between. The CDR3 region has the DNA TGTGCCACCAGGGCAGGTTCCCAAGAGACCCAGTACTTC. Amino acid sequence: CATRAGSQETQYF.

This clonotype has a handful of counts. V usage is TRBV19 and J usage is TRBJ2-1; a weak D match, TRBD2 (7 bases). Trimming removed 6 bases at V and 2 bases at J, with 11 bases between. This CDR3 comprises 14 residues. CDR1 and CDR2 from the germline V gene are LNHDA and SQIVND (reference sequence). The CDR3 spells CASRRGGPYNEQFF. The DNA of the CDR3 is TGTGCCAGTAGGCGCGGGGGCCCCTACAATGAGCAGTTCTTC.

DNA of the CDR3: TGTGCCAGCAGTTACCAGGGAACCACAGCTTTCTTT. It is translated as CASSYQGTTAFF. The rearrangement uses TRBV6-2 or TRBV6-3 and TRBJ1-1, with D perhaps matching TRBD1 (5 bases). The CDR3 runs 12 residues. Germline loops: CDR1 MNHEY, CDR2 SVGEGT. Trimming took 2 bases from V and 10 from J, leaving 11 bases between them.

This clonotype was detected a few times. The chain employs TRBV19 and TRBJ2-4; unclear D gene. Germline V gene lookup returns CDR1 LNHDA and CDR2 SQIVND (reference sequence). CDR3 size: 15 residues. Trimming removed 0 bases from V and 0 bases from J, with 6 bases in between. The CDR3 protein is CASSIDGLAKNIQYF. CDR3 bases: TGTGCCAGTAGTATAGACGGGCTAGCCAAAAACATTCAGTACTTC.

The V call is TRBV27, the J call TRBJ2-7; D is ambiguous. Per germline, CDR1 MNHEY and CDR2 SMNVEV (reference sequence). Trimming removed 8 bases from V and 5 bases from J, with 13 bases in between. This CDR3 spans 12 amino acids. DNA of the CDR3: TGTGCCAGCGGTCGAACAAGTCACGAGCAGTACTTC. As protein: CASGRTSHEQYF.